Each of the 18 T cell receptor beta chains below was sequenced from the same sample in a study of Ad26.COV2.S vaccination and SARS-CoV-2 variants (dated by TCRdb to about 2021). Libraries were prepared through the immunoSEQ multiplex PCR assay. As stored in TCRdb, this immuneACCESS dataset retains in-frame rearrangements with V and J assigned. A fraction of the clones does not appear; measured against another copy, unresolved V genes explain less than half of the discrepancy, and the remainder lacks a known reason. The sample yields some 450,000 clones; 80% to 95% were counted once. Approximately 4.3% of the sample is taken by the ten largest. According to the study, the label for this sample's treatment or condition signals: 19 received Ad26.COV2.S at low or high dose, single or two shots; 5 received placebo; per-sample allocation not given. For vaccine and placebo recipients, the sequenced repertoires came from samples collected on day 63 after the first injection.

The material was peripheral blood, obtained in a trial of Ad26.COV2.S vaccine versus placebo. The receptor source for this set is a person between 18 and 59 years old who received the Ad26.COV2.S COVID-19 vaccine or a placebo.

The V and J genes are TRBV9 and TRBJ1-1, with D unresolved. The germline V gene encodes CDR1 SGDLS and CDR2 YYNGEE. This CDR3 contains 15 residues. V was clipped by 4 bases and J by 5 bases, with 18 bases between them. CDR3 sequence reads: CASSPHDRTATEAFF. The CDR3 bases are TGTGCCAGCAGCCCCCACGATAGGACGGCGACTGAAGCTTTCTTT.

As for this clone: Other nucleotide sequences from this sample produce the same CDR3. The chain recombines TRBV28 with TRBJ2-2; unclear D gene. The V end lost 2 bases, the J end lost 3 bases, and 4 bases lay between the germline ends. The CDR3 contains 13 residues. Germline CDR1 MDHEN, CDR2 SYDVKM. CDR3 amino acids: CASSLLDTGELFF. The DNA for the CDR3 is TGTGCCAGCAGTTTACTGGACACCGGGGAGCTGTTTTTT.

The chain links TRBV9 to TRBJ1-4, with TRBD1 matching 10 bases. The CDR3 has 15 amino acids. Germline V gene sequence: CDR1 SGDLS, CDR2 YYNGEE. V trimming: 1 base; J trimming: 9 bases; junction bases outside the gene matches: 6. The CDR3 loop is CASSVPGQGMKKLFF. The CDR3 DNA is TGTGCCAGCAGCGTACCGGGACAGGGGATGAAAAAACTGTTTTTT.

V gene TRBV9 combines with J gene TRBJ1-5, with a weak D call TRBD1 (6 bases). The CDR3 is 15 amino acids. CDR1 is SGDLS, CDR2 YYNGEE, per germline. Trimming took 6 bases from V and 5 from J, leaving 18 bases between them. In DNA, the CDR3 is TGTGCCAGCAACACCGAGGGGGTCTGGGATCAGCCCCAGCATTTT. It is translated as CASNTEGVWDQPQHF.

This chain links TRBV3-1 (or the pseudogene TRBV3-2) with TRBJ1-5; D not resolved. The germline V gene has CDR1 LGHDT and CDR2 YNNKEL (reference sequence). V lost 3 bases, J lost 8 bases, and 17 bases lay in between. The CDR3 extends over 15 amino acids. CDR3 region: CASSQTSLAGEPQHF. The CDR3 bases are TGTGCCAGCAGCCAGACCTCCTTAGCAGGTGAGCCCCAGCATTTT.

This chain uses TRBV7-8 with TRBJ2-6; no definite D call. The ends were cut back, 4 bases at V and 0 bases at J, with 13 bases in the middle. Germline V gene sequence: CDR1 SGHVS, CDR2 FQNEAQ. This CDR3 is built from 17 residues. CDR3 DNA sequence: TGTGCCAGCAGCTCCCGACCGACACACTCTGGGGCCAACGTCCTGACTTTC. The encoded protein is CASSSRPTHSGANVLTF.

The chain joins TRBV5-8 to TRBJ2-7; D gene ambiguous. Trimming cost V 4 bases and J 12 bases, with 14 bases left between them. The CDR3 spans 11 residues. CDR1 and CDR2 from the germline V gene are SGHTS and YDEGEE. CDR3 amino acids: CASSGDVSLYF. CDR3 sequence (DNA): TGTGCCAGCAGCGGAGACGTGTCCCTGTACTTC.

The chain uses TRBV5-1 and TRBJ1-1; the D is unclear. CDR1 and CDR2 (germline): SGHRS, YFSETQ. CDR3 size: 14 residues. V lost 4 bases and J lost 2, with 12 bases in between. CDR3 sequence reads: CASSRKDQNTEAFF. CDR3 sequence (DNA): TGCGCCAGCAGCCGAAAGGACCAAAACACTGAAGCTTTCTTT.

The chain couples TRBV24-1 to TRBJ2-5; D call uncertain. The CDR3 extends over 13 amino acids. The ends were cut back, 4 bases at V and 5 bases at J, with 10 bases in the middle. Germline V CDR1 and CDR2: KGHDR, SFDVKD. Written as DNA, the CDR3 is TGTGCCACCAGTGAGGGAAGAGTGGAGACCCAGTACTTC. Translation: CATSEGRVETQYF.

This clone is a singleton in its sample. The rearrangement uses TRBV5-1 and TRBJ1-2, with a tentative D call TRBD1 (6 bases). The CDR3 consists of 13 residues. From germline, CDR1 is SGHRS and CDR2 YFSETQ. Trimming removed 5 bases at V and 2 bases at J, with 10 bases between. CDR3 in DNA: TGCGCCAGCAGGGCCACAGGGAACTATGGCTACACCTTC. Amino acid sequence: CASRATGNYGYTF.

The V gene is TRBV11-2, the J gene TRBJ2-1; D possibly corresponds to TRBD1 (5 bases). V was trimmed by 2 bases and J by 7 bases, leaving 18 bases between them. The germline CDR1 and CDR2 sequences are SGHAT and FQNNGV. CDR3 length: 16 residues. The chain's CDR3 is CASSLLLDSSRNEQFF. The DNA for the CDR3 is TGTGCCAGCAGCTTATTGCTCGACAGTAGTCGGAATGAGCAGTTCTTC.

The chain is built from TRBV5-5 and TRBJ1-1; D is uncertain. The CDR3 sequence is 13 residues long. CDR1 and CDR2 (germline): SGHKS, YYEKEE (reference sequence). V lost 0 bases to trimming and J lost 4 bases, with 7 bases between them. The CDR3 DNA is TGTGCCAGCAGCTTGGAGCAATTCACTGAAGCTTTCTTT. This gives the protein CASSLEQFTEAFF.

The chain joins TRBV7-8 to TRBJ1-2; D is undetermined. This CDR3 region has 13 residues. CDR1 SGHVS and CDR2 FQNEAQ come from the germline V gene. V lost 2 bases and J 2 bases, leaving 6 bases between the germline ends. CDR3 DNA: TGTGCCAGCAGCTTACCGGGGAACTATGGCTACACCTTC. It encodes CASSLPGNYGYTF. Variable domain in full (rest from reference TRBV7-8 and TRBJ1-2): GAGVSQSPRYKVAKRGQDVALRCDPISGHVSLFWYQQALGQGPEFLTYFQNEAQLDKSGLPSDRFFAERPEGSVSTLKIQRTQQEDSAVYLCASSLPGNYGYTFGSGTRLTVV.

As DNA, the CDR3 is TGTGCCAGCAGGCCGACAGGATTCTACGAGCAGTACTTC. Its protein product is CASRPTGFYEQYF. This rearrangement joins TRBV12-3 or TRBV12-4 to TRBJ2-7; tentative D call: TRBD1 (6 bases). Trimming took off 6 bases at V and 3 bases at J, with 12 bases between the two ends. CDR3 length equals 13 residues.

The V call is TRBV14, the J call TRBJ1-5; D is unresolved. V lost 3 bases, J lost 1 base, and 7 bases lay in between. CDR3 size: 14 residues. Germline CDR1 and CDR2: SGHDN and FVKESK. CDR3 residues: CASSQSGSNQPQHF. The CDR3 coding sequence is TGTGCCAGCAGCCAGTCGGGGAGCAATCAGCCCCAGCATTTT. The full variable domain, with the rest looked up from reference TRBV14 and TRBJ1-5, is EAGVTQFPSHSVIEKGQTVTLRCDPISGHDNLYWYRRVMGKEIKFLLHFVKESKQDESGMPNNRFLAERTGGTYSTLKVQPAELEDSGVYFCASSQSGSNQPQHFGDGTRLSIL.

This clone has just one count. The chain combines TRBV14 with TRBJ2-1; the D call may be TRBD1 or TRBD2 (6 bases each). Germline V gives CDR1 SGHDN, CDR2 FVKESK. CDR3 length equals 17 residues. Trimming pared 0 bases from V and 4 bases from J, leaving 16 bases between. The CDR3 spells CASSQDPRIGGYNEQFF. In DNA form, the CDR3 reads TGTGCCAGCAGCCAAGATCCCCGAATAGGGGGGTACAATGAGCAGTTCTTC.

The rearrangement links TRBV10-3 to TRBJ1-2; 7 nucleotides line up with TRBD1. V shed 2 bases and J 7 bases; nucleotides not matched to a gene: 10. The CDR3 contains 15 residues. From germline, CDR1 is ENHRY and CDR2 SYGVKD. The DNA for the CDR3 is TGTGCCATCAGTGAGGAACCAGGGGGTGGCGTTGGCTACACCTTC. It specifies CAISEEPGGGVGYTF.

The chain has TRBV29-1 and TRBJ1-1; 7 positions agree with TRBD1. The germline V gene has CDR1 SQVTM and CDR2 ANQGSEA. This CDR3 has 12 residues. Germline trimming cut 3 bases from V and 11 bases from J; bases unmatched to any gene: 9. Here the CDR3 reads CSVDGGGAGAFF. The CDR3 coding sequence is TGCAGCGTTGATGGAGGGGGCGCCGGGGCTTTCTTT.